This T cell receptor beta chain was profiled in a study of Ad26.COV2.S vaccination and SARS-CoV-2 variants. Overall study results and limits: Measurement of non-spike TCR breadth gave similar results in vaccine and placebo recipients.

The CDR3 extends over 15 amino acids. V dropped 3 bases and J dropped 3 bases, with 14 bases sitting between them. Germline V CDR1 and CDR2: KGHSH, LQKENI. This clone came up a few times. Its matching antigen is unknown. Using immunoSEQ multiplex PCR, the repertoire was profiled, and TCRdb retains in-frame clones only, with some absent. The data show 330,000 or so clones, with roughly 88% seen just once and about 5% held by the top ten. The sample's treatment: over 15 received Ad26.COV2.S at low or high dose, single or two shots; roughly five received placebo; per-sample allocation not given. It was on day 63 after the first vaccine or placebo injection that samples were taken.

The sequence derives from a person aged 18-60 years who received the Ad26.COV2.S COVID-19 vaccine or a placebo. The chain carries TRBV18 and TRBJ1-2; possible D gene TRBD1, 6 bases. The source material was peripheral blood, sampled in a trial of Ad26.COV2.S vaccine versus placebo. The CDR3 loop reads CASSPKTGTHYGYTF. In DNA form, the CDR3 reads TGTGCCAGCTCACCGAAAACCGGGACACACTATGGCTACACCTTC.